The 3 T cell receptor beta chains in this list originate from one sample, sequenced in a study of T cell clonality in common variable immunodeficiency. Whole-study findings and limits: Common variable immunodeficiency TCR beta sequences reportedly had fewer deletions and N-nucleotide insertions.

Here immunoSEQ multiplex PCR was the method, and the copy in TCRdb shows in-frame clones only, minus some. The sample's table shows 15,000 to 17,000 clones. These TCRs' antigens remain unknown. Sequenced sample: peripheral blood mononuclear cells. These receptors came from a human donor with common variable immunodeficiency.

The covered CDR3 bases are TGCAGTGCCAGGGAAGTAGCGGGGACTAATGAG. Protein: CSAREVAGTNE. The full CDR3 reads CSAREVAGTNEQFF. This rearrangement joins TRBV20-1 to TRBJ2-1; 8 bases agree with TRBD2. The CDR3 end lies 3 residues beyond the end of the read and is filled in from the germline J gene. The V gene's germline CDR1 is DFQATT and CDR2 SNEGSKA (reference sequence). V lost 6 bases, J lost 7 bases, and 11 bases stayed unmatched. The CDR3 has 14 residues.

Notes on this clone: The CDR3 end falls 3 residues outside the read, so it is completed with the germline J gene. The chain carries TRBV14 and TRBJ2-7; D is uncertain. CDR1 is SGHDN and CDR2 is FVKESK in the germline V gene. Trimming removed 4 bases at V and 5 bases at J, with 6 bases between. The CDR3 contains 11 residues. CDR3 bases read: TGTGCCAGCAGCCTAAATAACGAG. This codes for CASSLNNE. The full-length CDR3 reads as CASSLNNEQYF.

Notes on this clone: The CDR3 end lies 3 residues beyond the end of the read and is filled in from the germline J gene. The chain couples TRBV20-1 to TRBJ2-7; the match to TRBD1 covers 11 bases. V lost 3 bases and J lost 2; bases outside the gene matches: 3. Germline V gene data show CDR1 as DFQATT and CDR2 as SNEGSKA (reference sequence). The CDR3 runs 14 residues. CDR3 DNA, as far as it was read: TGCAGTGCTAGGGACAGGGGGCTAACCTACGAG. It codes for CSARDRGLTYE. The entire CDR3 sequence reads CSARDRGLTYEQYF.